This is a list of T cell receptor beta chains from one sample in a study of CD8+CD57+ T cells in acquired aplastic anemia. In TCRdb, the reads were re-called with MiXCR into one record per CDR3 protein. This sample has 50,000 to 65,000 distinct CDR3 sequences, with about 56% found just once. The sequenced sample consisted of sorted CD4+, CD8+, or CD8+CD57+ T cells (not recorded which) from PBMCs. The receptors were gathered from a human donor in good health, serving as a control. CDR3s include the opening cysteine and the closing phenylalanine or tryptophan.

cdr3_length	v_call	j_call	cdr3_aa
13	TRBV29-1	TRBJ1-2	CSVGKSLMGGYTF
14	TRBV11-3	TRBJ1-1	CASSWGQGEAEAFF
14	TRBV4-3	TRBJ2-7	CASSPGQGGYEQYF
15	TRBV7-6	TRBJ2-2	CASSLVSGNTGELFF
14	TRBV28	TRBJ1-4	CATSPGTQREKLFF
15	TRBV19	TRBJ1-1	CATQWNTKLNTEASF
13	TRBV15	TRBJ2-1	CATSILPANEQFF
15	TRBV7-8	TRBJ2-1	CASSLLAGAYNEQFF
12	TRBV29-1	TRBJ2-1	CSVESSGTEQFF
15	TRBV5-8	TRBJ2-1	CASSSTGTGHNEQFF
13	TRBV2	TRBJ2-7	CASRGTVTYEQYF
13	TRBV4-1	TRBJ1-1	CASSQFSNTEAFF
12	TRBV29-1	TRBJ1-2	CSVRDSSYGYTF
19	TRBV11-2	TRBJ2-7	CASSPLSRQEYLSSYEQYF
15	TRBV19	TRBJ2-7	CASSIRTGGAYEQHF
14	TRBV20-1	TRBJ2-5	CSAPLARTQETQYF